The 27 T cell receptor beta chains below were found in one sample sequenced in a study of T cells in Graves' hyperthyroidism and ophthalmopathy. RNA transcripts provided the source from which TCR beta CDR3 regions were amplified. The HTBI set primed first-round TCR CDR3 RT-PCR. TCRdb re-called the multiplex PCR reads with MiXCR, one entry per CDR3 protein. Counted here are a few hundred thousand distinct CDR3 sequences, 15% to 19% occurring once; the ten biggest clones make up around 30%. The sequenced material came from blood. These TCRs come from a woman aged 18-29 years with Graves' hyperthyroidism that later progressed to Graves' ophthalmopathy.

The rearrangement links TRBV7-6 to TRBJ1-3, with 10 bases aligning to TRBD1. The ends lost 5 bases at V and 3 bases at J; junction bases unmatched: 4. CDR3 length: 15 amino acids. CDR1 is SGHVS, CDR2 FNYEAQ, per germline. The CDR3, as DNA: TGTGCCAGCAGCGCCGGGACAGGGGTTGGAAACACCATATATTTT. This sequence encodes CASSAGTGVGNTIYF.

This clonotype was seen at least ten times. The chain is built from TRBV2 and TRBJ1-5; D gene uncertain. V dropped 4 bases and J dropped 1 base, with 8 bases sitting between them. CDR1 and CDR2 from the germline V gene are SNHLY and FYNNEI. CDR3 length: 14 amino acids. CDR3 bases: TGTGCCAGCAGTGGAGGGTCCAGCAATCAGCCCCAGCATTTT. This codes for CASSGGSSNQPQHF.

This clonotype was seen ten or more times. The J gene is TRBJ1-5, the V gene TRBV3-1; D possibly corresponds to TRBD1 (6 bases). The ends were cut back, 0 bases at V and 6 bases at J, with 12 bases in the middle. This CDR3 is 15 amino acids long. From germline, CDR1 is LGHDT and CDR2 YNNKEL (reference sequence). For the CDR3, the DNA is TGTGCCAGCAGCCAAGAGCGGACAGCAGGTCAGCCCCAGCATTTT. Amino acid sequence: CASSQERTAGQPQHF. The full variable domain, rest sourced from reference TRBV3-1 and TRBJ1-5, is DTAVSQTPKYLVTQMGNDKSIKCEQNLGHDTMYWYKQDSKKFLKIMFSYNNKELIINETVPNRFSPKSPDKAHLNLHINSLELGDSAVYFCASSQERTAGQPQHFGDGTRLSIL.

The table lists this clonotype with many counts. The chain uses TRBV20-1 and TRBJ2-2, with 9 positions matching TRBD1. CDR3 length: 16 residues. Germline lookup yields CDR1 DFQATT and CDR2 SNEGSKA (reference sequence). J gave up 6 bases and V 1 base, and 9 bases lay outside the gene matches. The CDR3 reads CSARGVDRGEAGELFF. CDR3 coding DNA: TGCAGTGCTAGAGGGGTTGACAGGGGGGAAGCCGGGGAGCTGTTTTTT.

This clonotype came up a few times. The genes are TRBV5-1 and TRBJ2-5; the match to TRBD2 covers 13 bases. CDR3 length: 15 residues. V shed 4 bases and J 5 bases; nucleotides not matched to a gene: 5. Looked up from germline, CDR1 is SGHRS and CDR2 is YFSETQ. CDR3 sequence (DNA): TGCGCCAGCAGCGTTGGGACTAGCGGGGTGGAGACCCAGTACTTC. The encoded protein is CASSVGTSGVETQYF.

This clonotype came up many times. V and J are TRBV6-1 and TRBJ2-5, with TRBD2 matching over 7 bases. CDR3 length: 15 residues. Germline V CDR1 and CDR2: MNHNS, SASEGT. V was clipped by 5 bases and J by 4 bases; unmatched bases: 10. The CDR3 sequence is CASSSRGGRGETQYF. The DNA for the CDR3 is TGTGCCAGCAGTTCCCGGGGAGGGAGGGGAGAGACCCAGTACTTC.

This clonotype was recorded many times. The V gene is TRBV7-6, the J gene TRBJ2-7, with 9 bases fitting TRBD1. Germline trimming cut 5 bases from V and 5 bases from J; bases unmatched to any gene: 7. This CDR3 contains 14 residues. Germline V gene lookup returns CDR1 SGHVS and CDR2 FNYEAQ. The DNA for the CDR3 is TGTGCCAGCAGCCAGGGACAGGGTGGGAACGAGCAGTACTTC. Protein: CASSQGQGGNEQYF.

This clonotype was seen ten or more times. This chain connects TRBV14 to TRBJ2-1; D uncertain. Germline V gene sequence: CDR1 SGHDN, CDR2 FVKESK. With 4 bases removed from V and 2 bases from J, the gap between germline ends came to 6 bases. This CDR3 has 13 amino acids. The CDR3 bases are TGTGCCAGCAGCCGGAAGGCCTACAATGAGCAGTTCTTC. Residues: CASSRKAYNEQFF. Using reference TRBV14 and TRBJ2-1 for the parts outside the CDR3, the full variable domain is EAGVTQFPSHSVIEKGQTVTLRCDPISGHDNLYWYRRVMGKEIKFLLHFVKESKQDESGMPNNRFLAERTGGTYSTLKVQPAELEDSGVYFCASSRKAYNEQFFGPGTRLTVL.

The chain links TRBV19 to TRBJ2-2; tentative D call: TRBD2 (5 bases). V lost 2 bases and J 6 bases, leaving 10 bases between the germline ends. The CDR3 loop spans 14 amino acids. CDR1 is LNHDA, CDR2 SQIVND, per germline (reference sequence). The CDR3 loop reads CASSITGIPGELFF. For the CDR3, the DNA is TGTGCCAGTAGTATAACGGGGATCCCCGGGGAGCTGTTTTTT. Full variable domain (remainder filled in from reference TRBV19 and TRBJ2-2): DGGITQSPKYLFRKEGQNVTLSCEQNLNHDAMYWYRQDPGQGLRLIYYSQIVNDFQKGDIAEGYSVSREKKESFPLTVTSAQKNPTAFYLCASSITGIPGELFFGEGSRLTVL.

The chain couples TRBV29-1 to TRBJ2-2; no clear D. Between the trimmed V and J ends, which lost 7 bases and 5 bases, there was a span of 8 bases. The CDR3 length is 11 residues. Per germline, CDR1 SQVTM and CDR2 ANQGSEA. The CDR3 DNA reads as TGCAGCGCCACTTTGACCGGGGAGCTGTTTTTT. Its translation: CSATLTGELFF.

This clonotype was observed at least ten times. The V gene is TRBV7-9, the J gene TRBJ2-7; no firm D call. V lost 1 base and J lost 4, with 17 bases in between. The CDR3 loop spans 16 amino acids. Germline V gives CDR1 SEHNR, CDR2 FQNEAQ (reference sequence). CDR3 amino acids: CASSLGDTALGYEQYF. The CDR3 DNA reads TGTGCCAGCAGCTTAGGGGATACAGCCCTCGGGTACGAGCAGTACTTC.

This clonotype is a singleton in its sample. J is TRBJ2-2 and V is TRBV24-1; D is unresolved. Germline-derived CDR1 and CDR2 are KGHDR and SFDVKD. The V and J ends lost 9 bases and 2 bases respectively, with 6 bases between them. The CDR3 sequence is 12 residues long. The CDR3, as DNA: TGTGCCACCGCCAGAAACACCGGGGAGCTGTTTTTT. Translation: CATARNTGELFF.

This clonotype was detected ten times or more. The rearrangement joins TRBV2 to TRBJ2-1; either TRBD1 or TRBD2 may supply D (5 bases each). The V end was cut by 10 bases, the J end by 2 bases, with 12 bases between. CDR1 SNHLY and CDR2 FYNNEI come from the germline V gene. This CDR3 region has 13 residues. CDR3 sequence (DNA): TGTGCCAAACAGGACTCCCCCTACAATGAGCAGTTCTTC. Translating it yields CAKQDSPYNEQFF. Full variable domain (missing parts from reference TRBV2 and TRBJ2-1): EPEVTQTPSHQVTQMGQEVILRCVPISNHLYFYWYRQILGQKVEFLVSFYNNEISEKSEIFDDQFSVERPDGSNFTLKIRSTKLEDSAMYFCAKQDSPYNEQFFGPGTRLTVL.

The CDR3 nucleotides are TGTGCCAGCAGCGTAGGCCAGGGACACAATGAGCAGTTCTTC. Amino acid sequence: CASSVGQGHNEQFF. The V gene is TRBV9, the J gene TRBJ2-1; perhaps D is TRBD1 or TRBD2 (5 bases each). The CDR3 is 14 amino acids. V was cut by 0 bases and J by 5 bases, with 9 bases left in between. Germline V gene sequence: CDR1 SGDLS, CDR2 YYNGEE.

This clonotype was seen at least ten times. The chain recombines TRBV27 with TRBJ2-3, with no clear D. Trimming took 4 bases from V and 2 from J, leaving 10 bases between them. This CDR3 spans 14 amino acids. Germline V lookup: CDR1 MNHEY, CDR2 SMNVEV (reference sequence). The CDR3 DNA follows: TGTGCCAGCAGTTCAAGGACCTACACAGATACGCAGTATTTT. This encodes CASSSRTYTDTQYF.

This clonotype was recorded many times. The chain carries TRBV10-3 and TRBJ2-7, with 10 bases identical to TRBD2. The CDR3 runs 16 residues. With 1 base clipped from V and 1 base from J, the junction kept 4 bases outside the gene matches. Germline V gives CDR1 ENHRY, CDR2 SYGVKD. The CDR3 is CAISELLAGMSYEQYF. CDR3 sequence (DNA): TGTGCCATCAGTGAGTTACTAGCGGGAATGTCCTACGAGCAGTACTTC.

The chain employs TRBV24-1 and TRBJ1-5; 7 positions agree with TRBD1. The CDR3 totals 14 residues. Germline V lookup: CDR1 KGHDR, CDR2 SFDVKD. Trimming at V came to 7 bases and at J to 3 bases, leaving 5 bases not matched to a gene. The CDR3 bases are TGTGCCACCAGCCCGGACAGGACCAATCAGCCCCAGCATTTT. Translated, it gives CATSPDRTNQPQHF.

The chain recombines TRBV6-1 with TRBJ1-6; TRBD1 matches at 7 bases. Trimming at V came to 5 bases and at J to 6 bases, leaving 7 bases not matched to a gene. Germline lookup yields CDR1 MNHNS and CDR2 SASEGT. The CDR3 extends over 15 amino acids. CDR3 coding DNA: TGTGCCAGCAGTCTAGGGGACAGAACTAATTCACCCCTCCACTTT. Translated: CASSLGDRTNSPLHF.

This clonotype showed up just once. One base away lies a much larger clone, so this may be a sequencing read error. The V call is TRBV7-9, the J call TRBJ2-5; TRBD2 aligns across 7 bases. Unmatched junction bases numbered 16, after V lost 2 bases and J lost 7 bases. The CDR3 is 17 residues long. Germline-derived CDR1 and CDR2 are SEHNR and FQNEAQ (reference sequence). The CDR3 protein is CASSLMLALTSGGTQYF. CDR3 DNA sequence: TGTGCCAGCAGCTTAATGCTAGCGCTCACGTCGGGGGGGACCCAGTACTTC. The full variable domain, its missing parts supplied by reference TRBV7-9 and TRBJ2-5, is DTGVSQNPRHKITKRGQNVTFRCDPISEHNRLYWYRQTLGQGPEFLTYFQNEAQLEKSRLLSDRFSAERPKGSFSTLEIQRTEQGDSAMYLCASSLMLALTSGGTQYFGPGTRLLVL.

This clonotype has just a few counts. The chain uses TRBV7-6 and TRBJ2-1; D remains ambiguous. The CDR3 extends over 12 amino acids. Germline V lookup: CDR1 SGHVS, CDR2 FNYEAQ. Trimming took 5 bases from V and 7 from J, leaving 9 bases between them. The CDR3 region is CASSILDNEQFF. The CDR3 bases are TGTGCCAGCAGCATCCTCGATAATGAGCAGTTCTTC.

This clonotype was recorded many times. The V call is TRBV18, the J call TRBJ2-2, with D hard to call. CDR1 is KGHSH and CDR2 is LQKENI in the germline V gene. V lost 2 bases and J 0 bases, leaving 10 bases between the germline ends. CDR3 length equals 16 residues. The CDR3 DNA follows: TGTGCCAGCTCACCATCCAGATTACCGAACACCGGGGAGCTGTTTTTT. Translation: CASSPSRLPNTGELFF.

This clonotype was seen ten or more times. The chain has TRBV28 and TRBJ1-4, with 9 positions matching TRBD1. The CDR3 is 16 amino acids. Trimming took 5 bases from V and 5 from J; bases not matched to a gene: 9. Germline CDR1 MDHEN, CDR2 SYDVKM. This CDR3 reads CASSLPRDRENEKLFF. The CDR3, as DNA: TGTGCCAGCAGTCTGCCCCGGGACAGGGAGAATGAAAAACTGTTTTTT.

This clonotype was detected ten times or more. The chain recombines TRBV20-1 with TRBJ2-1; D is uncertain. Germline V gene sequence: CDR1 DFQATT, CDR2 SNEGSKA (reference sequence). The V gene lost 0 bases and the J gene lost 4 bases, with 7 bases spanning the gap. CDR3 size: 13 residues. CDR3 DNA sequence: TGCAGTGCTAGAGACAGGCATTACAATGAGCAGTTCTTC. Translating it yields CSARDRHYNEQFF.

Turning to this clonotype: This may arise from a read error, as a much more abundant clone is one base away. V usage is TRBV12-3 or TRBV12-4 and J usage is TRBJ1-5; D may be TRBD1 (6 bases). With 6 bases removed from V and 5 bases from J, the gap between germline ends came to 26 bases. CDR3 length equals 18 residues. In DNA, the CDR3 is TGTGCCAGCAGCCAAACAGGGTGGACCTCGGATGGCGATCAGCCCCAGCATTTT. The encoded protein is CASSQTGWTSDGDQPQHF.

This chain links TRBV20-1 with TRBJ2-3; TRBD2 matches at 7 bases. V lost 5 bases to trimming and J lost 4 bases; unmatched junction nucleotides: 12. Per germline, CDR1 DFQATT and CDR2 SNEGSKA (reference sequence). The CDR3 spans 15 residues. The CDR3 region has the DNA TGCAGTGCTCCCCCGGCGGGAGCGGGCCCAGATACGCAGTATTTT. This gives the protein CSAPPAGAGPDTQYF.

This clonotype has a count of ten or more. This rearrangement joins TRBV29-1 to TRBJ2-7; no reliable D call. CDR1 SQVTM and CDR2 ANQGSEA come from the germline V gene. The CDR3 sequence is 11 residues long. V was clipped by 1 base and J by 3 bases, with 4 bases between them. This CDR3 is CSVEVSYEQYF. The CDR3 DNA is TGCAGCGTTGAAGTGAGCTACGAGCAGTACTTC.

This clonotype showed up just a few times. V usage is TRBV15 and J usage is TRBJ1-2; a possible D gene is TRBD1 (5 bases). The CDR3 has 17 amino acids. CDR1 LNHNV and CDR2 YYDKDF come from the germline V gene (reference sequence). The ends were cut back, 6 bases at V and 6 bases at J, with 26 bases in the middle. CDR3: CATRGQKATYPGDGYTF. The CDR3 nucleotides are TGTGCCACCAGGGGGCAAAAGGCCACCTACCCGGGGGATGGCTACACCTTC.